This record looks at one T cell receptor (beta chain) sequence and its context. Antigen unknown. Reprocessing the 5' RACE reads, TCRdb reports a single entry for every CDR3 protein and omits DNA. This listing includes over 200,000 distinct CDR3 sequences. The germline V gene encodes CDR1 LNHDA and CDR2 SQIVND (reference sequence). The CDR3 sequence is 14 residues long. This sample was included in a study of monozygotic twins with inflammatory bowel disease. Study-wide results and limits: Healthy co-twins had higher TCRbeta inverse Simpson diversity than their IBD twins.

The material sequenced was blood. This chain connects TRBV19 to TRBJ2-2. This clonotype was obtained from a human donor with ulcerative colitis or Crohn's disease, or a healthy co-twin of an affected twin (not recorded which). The CDR3 is CASSIIWGTGELFF.